The entry below describes one T cell receptor (beta chain). In the original analysis: Estimates of nucleated cell counts were drawn from the amplification of reference gene primers. Assay: immunoSEQ multiplex PCR; the TCRdb copy retains only in-frame clones and omits some. V, J and clone size are those of that table, while D and trimming were read from the DNA. This repertoire shows some 70,000 clones, 70% to 90% found once; its top ten account for 6.5% to 7.5%. Germline assignment: CDR1 MNHNY and CDR2 SVGAGI (reference sequence). The CDR3 sequence is 16 residues long. J was trimmed by 5 bases and V by 4 bases; bases with no gene match: 9. The sample belongs to a study of blood T cell repertoires in COVID-19. On the study more broadly: From the United States, Italy and Spain came samples of acute and convalescent COVID-19. The analysed material was cDNA or gDNA that came from T cells, B-cell-depleted T cells, or PBMCs.

This TCR was sampled from a woman of 80 years or more with active COVID-19. The chain couples TRBV6-6 to TRBJ2-7, with 12 bases lining up with TRBD1. Specimen: peripheral blood. CDR3 bases: TGTGCCAGCAGTTCCTCCGGGACAGGGGGCGCCGACGAGCAGTACTTC. It encodes CASSSSGTGGADEQYF.